This is a list of T cell receptor beta chains from one sample in a study of blood T cell repertoires in COVID-19. Produced via immunoSEQ multiplex PCR; TCRdb's table is partial and in-frame only. Here the sample spans about 180,000 clones, just over 85% being singletons. The source material was peripheral blood. The receptors originated from a man aged 50-60 years with active or convalescent COVID-19. CDR3s include the opening cysteine and the closing phenylalanine or tryptophan. The order of the fields is J gene, clone size, V gene, D gene, CDR3 DNA, CDR3 protein. A D gene is named only where the DNA matches it firmly. Size tells how often a clone was seen (once, few, many) or the class of an expanded clone, and some rows leave it out.

>TRBJ2-1|NA|TRBV24-1|TRBD2
TGTGCCACCAGTGATCCCCAGCTAGCGGGAGGGGTGAATGAGCAGTTCTTC
CATSDPQLAGGVNEQFF
>TRBJ1-5|few|TRBV6-5|TRBD1
TGTGCCAGCAGCGTAGGACAGGGGAGGAATCAGCCCCAGCATTTT
CASSVGQGRNQPQHF
>TRBJ2-4|once|TRBV2|TRBD1
TGTGCCAGCAGTGCTGTTGGGGACAGGGGCGAAAACATTCAGTACTTC
CASSAVGDRGENIQYF
>TRBJ2-3|NA|TRBV1|NA
TGCACCAGCATCCCGGGACTAGCGACAACAGATACGCAGTATTTT
CTSIPGLATTDTQYF
>TRBJ1-5|few|TRBV11-2|NA
TGTGCCAGCAGCTTAGATCAGGGGCCCAATCAGCCCCAGCATTTT
CASSLDQGPNQPQHF
>TRBJ2-4|NA|TRBV9|NA
TGTGCCAGCAGCGTAGATGGGGCACAAAACATTCAGTACTTC
CASSVDGAQNIQYF
>TRBJ1-1|NA|TRBV19|TRBD1
TGTGCCAGTAGTATGGGGGACAGGTTGAACACTGAAGCTTTCTTT
CASSMGDRLNTEAFF
>TRBJ2-7|few|TRBV2|NA
TGTGCCAGCAGTGTGACCGGAGTGGACGAGCAGTACTTC
CASSVTGVDEQYF
>TRBJ1-2|NA|TRBV30|NA
TGTGCCTGGAGTGTACTCACTTACAGGGAAAACTATGGCTACACCTTC
CAWSVLTYRENYGYTF
>TRBJ2-4|NA|TRBV16|NA
TGTGCCAGCAGCCCTACCTTGCAAGCCAAAAACATTCAGTACTTC
CASSPTLQAKNIQYF
>TRBJ1-1|NA|TRBV29-1|NA
TGCAGCGTTGTGACAGTGGAAGCTTTCTTT
CSVVTVEAFF
>TRBJ1-1|NA|TRBV27|NA
TGTGCCAGCAGTTTATTGGCAGGGGTAAACACTGAAGCTTTCTTT
CASSLLAGVNTEAFF
>TRBJ2-5|NA|TRBV28|NA
TGTGCCAGCTGTAGGGGCCAAACAGGGGAGACCCAGTACTTC
CASCRGQTGETQYF
>TRBJ2-2|once|TRBV19|NA
TGTGCCAGTAAGGGGGGGCGTCTGATCGGGGAGCTGTTTTTT
CASKGGRLIGELFF
>TRBJ2-6|once|TRBV28|NA
TGTGCCAGCACGGGATTTGGGACTCATAAATCTGGGGCCAACGTCCTGACTTTC
CASTGFGTHKSGANVLTF
>TRBJ1-5|NA|TRBV28|NA
TGTGCCAGCAGTTTTCCCAAACAGGGTCAGCCCCAGCATTTT
CASSFPKQGQPQHF
>TRBJ2-3|NA|TRBV6-5|NA
TGTGCCAGCACCACAGGGTGGGGGTTGACAGATACGCAGTATTTT
CASTTGWGLTDTQYF
>TRBJ1-2|NA|TRBV29-1|TRBD1
TGCAGCGCGACCGGGACAGACTATGGCTACACCTTC
CSATGTDYGYTF
>TRBJ2-7|NA|TRBV10-3|TRBD1
TGTGCCATCGGCACCGGGACAGGGGGGACCTACGAGCAGTACTTC
CAIGTGTGGTYEQYF
>TRBJ2-2|NA|TRBV6-1|NA
TGTGCCAGCAGTGAAGTCGAAATCCTTGCCACGGACACCGGGGAGCTGTTTTTT
CASSEVEILATDTGELFF
>TRBJ2-1|many|TRBV7-3|NA
TGTGCCAGCAGCTTAACCCCAGGGCGCTCCTACAATGAGCAGTTCTTC
CASSLTPGRSYNEQFF
>TRBJ1-1|NA|TRBV12-5|TRBD1
TGTGCTAGCGGGAACAGGGGCATCACTGAAGCTTTCTTT
CASGNRGITEAFF
>TRBJ1-1|NA|TRBV30|TRBD1
TGTGCCTGGCGGCTTCCCCCGCGTCCCGGGACAGGCTTGAACACTGAAGCTTTCTTT
CAWRLPPRPGTGLNTEAFF
>TRBJ1-4|NA|TRBV9|NA
TGTGCCAGCAGCGTAGGGGCTGGGGGGAATGAAAAACTGTTTTTT
CASSVGAGGNEKLFF
>TRBJ1-3|NA|TRBV7-9|NA
TGTGCCAGCAGCCCCGTTATCGCGGATGGTTTGGACACCATATATTTT
CASSPVIADGLDTIYF
>TRBJ2-1|NA|TRBV24-1|TRBD1
TGTGCCACCAGTGACTCGGGACAGGGGAAGGATGAGCAGTTCTTC
CATSDSGQGKDEQFF
>TRBJ1-6|NA|TRBV27|TRBD1
TGTGCCAGCACCCGGGACGGGACAGGTCGTCCCCTCCACTTT
CASTRDGTGRPLHF
>TRBJ2-5|NA|TRBV19|NA
TGTGCCAGTAGTATCTATCTCCTCGGGTCCCCCCAAGAGACCCAGTACTTC
CASSIYLLGSPQETQYF
>TRBJ2-2|NA|TRBV7-2|NA
TGTGCCAGCAGCTTACTAGGTCAGATGAACACCGGGGAGCTGTTTTTT
CASSLLGQMNTGELFF
>TRBJ2-5|NA|TRBV29-1|TRBD2
TGCAGCGTTGAAGATCTCGGGGGGGCCAACCAAGAGACCCAGTACTTC
CSVEDLGGANQETQYF
>TRBJ2-7|NA|TRBV14|NA
TGTGCCAGCAGCCTTCTGGGACCCGCGGGGGAGCAGTACTTC
CASSLLGPAGEQYF
>TRBJ2-5|few|TRBV4-2|NA
TGTGCCAGCAGCCAAGATTTGCGGGGAGAGACCCAGTACTTC
CASSQDLRGETQYF
>TRBJ2-2|NA|TRBV7-9|TRBD1
TGTGCCAGCAGACAGGGACAGGGGGCCTCCGGGGAGCTGTTTTTT
CASRQGQGASGELFF
>TRBJ1-1|NA|TRBV10-3|NA
TGTGCCATCAGTGGGACAGCCGTCGAAGCTTTCTTT
CAISGTAVEAFF
>TRBJ1-4|NA|TRBV19|NA
TGTGCCAGTAGAGCCCCAGGAGCCAGGGGAGTTGAAAAACTGTTTTTT
CASRAPGARGVEKLFF
>TRBJ1-1|NA|TRBV19|NA
TGTGCCAGTACGCGGGAGCTGAACACTGAAGCTTTCTTT
CASTRELNTEAFF
>TRBJ2-4|once|TRBV19|NA
TGTGCCAGTAGTGAGACAGGACTAGCCAAAAACATTCAGTACTTC
CASSETGLAKNIQYF
>TRBJ2-7|NA|TRBV19|TRBD2
TGTGCCAGTAGGGAGAATAGCGGGAGCTACGAGCAGTACTTC
CASRENSGSYEQYF
>TRBJ2-7|NA|TRBV7-6|NA
TGTGCCAGCAGCTTAACACTAGAAGCGCAACCCTACGAGCAGTACTTC
CASSLTLEAQPYEQYF
>TRBJ2-5|NA|TRBV3-1/TRBV3-2|TRBD2
TGTGCCACCGTAATGCGGGGGAGAGAGACCCAGTACTTC
CATVMRGRETQYF
>TRBJ1-2|NA|TRBV27|NA
TGTGCCAGCAGGATTACAGGGTCTCCCCTGGTGTCCTTC
CASRITGSPLVSF
>TRBJ2-1|many|TRBV7-3|NA
TGTGCCAGCAGCAATAGCCTAGCAAATGAGCAGTTCTTC
CASSNSLANEQFF
>TRBJ1-4|NA|TRBV19|TRBD1
TGTGCCAGTACCGCCACTAACAGGGGTATTGAAAAACTGTTTTTT
CASTATNRGIEKLFF